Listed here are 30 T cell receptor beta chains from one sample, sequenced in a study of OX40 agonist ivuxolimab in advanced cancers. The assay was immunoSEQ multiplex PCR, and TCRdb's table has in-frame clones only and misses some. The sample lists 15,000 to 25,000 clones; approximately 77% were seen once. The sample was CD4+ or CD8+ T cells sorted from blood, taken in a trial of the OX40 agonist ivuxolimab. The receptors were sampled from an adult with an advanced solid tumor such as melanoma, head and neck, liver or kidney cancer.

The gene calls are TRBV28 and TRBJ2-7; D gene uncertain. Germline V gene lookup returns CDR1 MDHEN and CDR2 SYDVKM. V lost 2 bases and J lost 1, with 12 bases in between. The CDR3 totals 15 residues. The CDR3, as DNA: TGTGCCAGCAGTTTAGATATGGGCAGTTCCTACGAGCAGTACTTC. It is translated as CASSLDMGSSYEQYF.

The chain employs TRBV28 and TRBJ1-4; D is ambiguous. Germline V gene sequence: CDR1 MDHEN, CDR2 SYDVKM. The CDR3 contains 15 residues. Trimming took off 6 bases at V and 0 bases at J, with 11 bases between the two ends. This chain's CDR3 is CASSPLIATNEKLFF. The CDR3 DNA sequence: TGTGCCAGCAGCCCCCTAATTGCAACTAATGAAAAACTGTTTTTT.

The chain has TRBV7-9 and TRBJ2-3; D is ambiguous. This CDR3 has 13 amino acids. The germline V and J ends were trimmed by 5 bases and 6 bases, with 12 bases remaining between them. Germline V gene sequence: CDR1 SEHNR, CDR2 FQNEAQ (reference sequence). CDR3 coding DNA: TGTGCCAGCAGCCCCGAAGCGAGGGATACGCAGTATTTT. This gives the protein CASSPEARDTQYF.

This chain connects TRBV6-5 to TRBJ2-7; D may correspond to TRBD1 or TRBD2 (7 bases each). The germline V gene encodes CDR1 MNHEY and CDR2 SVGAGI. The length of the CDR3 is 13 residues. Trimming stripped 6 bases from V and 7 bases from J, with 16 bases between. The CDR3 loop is CASSTGTAGEQYF. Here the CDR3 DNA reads TGTGCCAGCAGCACCGGGACAGCGGGAGAGCAGTACTTC.

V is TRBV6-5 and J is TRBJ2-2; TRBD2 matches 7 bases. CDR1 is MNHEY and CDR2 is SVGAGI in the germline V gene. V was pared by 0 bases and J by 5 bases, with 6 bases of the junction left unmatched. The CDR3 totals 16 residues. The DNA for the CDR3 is TGTGCCAGCAGTTACTCGGGGCGGGAGTTAACCGGGGAGCTGTTTTTT. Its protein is CASSYSGRELTGELFF.

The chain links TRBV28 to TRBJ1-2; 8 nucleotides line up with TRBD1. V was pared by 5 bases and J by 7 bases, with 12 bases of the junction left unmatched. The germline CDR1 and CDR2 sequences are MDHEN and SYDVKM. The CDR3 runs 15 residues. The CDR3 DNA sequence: TGTGCCAGCAGTCCGCCCGGGGACAGGCTTTTTGGCTACACCTTC. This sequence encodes CASSPPGDRLFGYTF.

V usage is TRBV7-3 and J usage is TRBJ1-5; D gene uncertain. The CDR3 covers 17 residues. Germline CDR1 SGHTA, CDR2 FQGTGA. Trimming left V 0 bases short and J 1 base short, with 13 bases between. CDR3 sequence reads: CASSLTDRARSNQPQHF. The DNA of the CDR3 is TGTGCCAGCAGCTTAACGGATAGGGCACGGAGCAATCAGCCCCAGCATTTT.

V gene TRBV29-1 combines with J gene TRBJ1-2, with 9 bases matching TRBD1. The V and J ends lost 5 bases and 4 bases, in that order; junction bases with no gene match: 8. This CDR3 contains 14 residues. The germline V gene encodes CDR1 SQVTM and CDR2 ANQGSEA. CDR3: CSVNSQGAGYGYTF. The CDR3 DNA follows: TGCAGCGTTAACTCACAGGGGGCCGGCTATGGCTACACCTTC.

DNA for the CDR3: TGTGCCAGCAGCGTAGCCGGGGGCCAAGAGACCCAGTACTTC. This encodes CASSVAGGQETQYF. The chain has TRBV9 and TRBJ2-5; possible D gene TRBD2, 6 bases. From germline, CDR1 is SGDLS and CDR2 YYNGEE. V was shortened by 0 bases and J by 1 base, with 7 bases between the two germline ends. The length of the CDR3 is 14 residues. Drawing the rest from reference TRBV9 and TRBJ2-5, the complete variable domain is DSGVTQTPKHLITATGQRVTLRCSPRSGDLSVYWYQQSLDQGLQFLIQYYNGEERAKGNILERFSAQQFPDLHSELNLSSLELGDSALYFCASSVAGGQETQYFGPGTRLLVL.

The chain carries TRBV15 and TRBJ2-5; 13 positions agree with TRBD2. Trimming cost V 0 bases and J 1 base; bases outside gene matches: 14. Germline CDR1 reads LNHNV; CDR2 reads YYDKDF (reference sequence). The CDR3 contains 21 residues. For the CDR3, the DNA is TGTGCCACCAGCAGAGATCAGACAGGACTAGCGGGAGAGGGGGGCCAAGAGACCCAGTACTTC. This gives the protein CATSRDQTGLAGEGGQETQYF.

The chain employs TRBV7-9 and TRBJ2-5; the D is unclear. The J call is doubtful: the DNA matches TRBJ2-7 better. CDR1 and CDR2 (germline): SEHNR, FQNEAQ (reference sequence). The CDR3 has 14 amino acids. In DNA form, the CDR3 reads TGTGCCAGCAGCCCCCCGGCAGGCCCCTACGAGCAGTACTTC. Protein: CASSPPAGPYEQYF.

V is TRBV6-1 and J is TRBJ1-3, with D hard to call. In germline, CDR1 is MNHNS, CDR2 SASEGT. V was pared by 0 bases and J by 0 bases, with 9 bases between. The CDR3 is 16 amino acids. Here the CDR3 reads CASSEAEGNSGNTIYF. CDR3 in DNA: TGTGCCAGCAGTGAAGCGGAGGGAAACTCTGGAAACACCATATATTTT.

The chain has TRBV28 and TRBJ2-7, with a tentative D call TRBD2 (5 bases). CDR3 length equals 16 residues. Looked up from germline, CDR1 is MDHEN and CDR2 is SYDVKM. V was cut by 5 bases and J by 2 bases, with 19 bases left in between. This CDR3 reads CASSPFPTGITYEQYF. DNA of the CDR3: TGTGCCAGCAGTCCGTTCCCCACGGGAATCACCTACGAGCAGTACTTC.

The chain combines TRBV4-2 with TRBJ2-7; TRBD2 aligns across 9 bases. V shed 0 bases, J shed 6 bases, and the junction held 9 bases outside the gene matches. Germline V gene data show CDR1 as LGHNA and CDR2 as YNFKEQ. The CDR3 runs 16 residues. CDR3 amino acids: CASSQDGAGGPIEQYF. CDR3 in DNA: TGTGCCAGCAGCCAAGATGGGGCGGGAGGGCCTATCGAGCAGTACTTC.

In DNA, the CDR3 is TGCGCCAGCAGCCAAGGCAGAGGGACTAGCGACCAAGAGACCCAGTACTTC. Its translation: CASSQGRGTSDQETQYF. The chain carries TRBV4-3 and TRBJ2-5; 10 bases map to TRBD2. The CDR3 has 17 residues. V shed 1 base, J shed 0 bases, and the junction held 5 bases outside the gene matches. The germline V gene has CDR1 LGHNA and CDR2 YSLEER.

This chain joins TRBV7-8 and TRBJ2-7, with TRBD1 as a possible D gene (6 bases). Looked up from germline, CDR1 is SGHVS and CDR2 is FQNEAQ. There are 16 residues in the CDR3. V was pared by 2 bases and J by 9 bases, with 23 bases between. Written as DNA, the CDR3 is TGTGCCAGCAGCTTAATTGTGAGGACAGCCGACTTACGGCAGTACTTC. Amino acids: CASSLIVRTADLRQYF.

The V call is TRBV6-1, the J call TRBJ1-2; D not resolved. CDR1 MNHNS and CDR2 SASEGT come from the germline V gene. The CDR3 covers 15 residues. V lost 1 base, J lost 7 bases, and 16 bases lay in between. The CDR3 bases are TGTGCCAGCAGTGAAGTGGGTCAGTTCCCTTTTGGCTACACCTTC. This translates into CASSEVGQFPFGYTF.

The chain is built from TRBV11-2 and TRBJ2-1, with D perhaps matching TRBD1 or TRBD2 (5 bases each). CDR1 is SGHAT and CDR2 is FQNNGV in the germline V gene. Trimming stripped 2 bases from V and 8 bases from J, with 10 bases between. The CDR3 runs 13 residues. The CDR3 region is CASSLPGRDEQFF. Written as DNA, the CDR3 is TGTGCCAGCAGCTTACCAGGGCGGGATGAGCAGTTCTTC.

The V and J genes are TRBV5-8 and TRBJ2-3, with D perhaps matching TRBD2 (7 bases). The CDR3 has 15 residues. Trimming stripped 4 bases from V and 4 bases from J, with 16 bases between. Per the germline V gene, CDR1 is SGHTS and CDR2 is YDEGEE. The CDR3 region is CASSPVGGASDTQYF. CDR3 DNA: TGTGCCAGCAGCCCGGTGGGGGGGGCATCAGATACGCAGTATTTT.

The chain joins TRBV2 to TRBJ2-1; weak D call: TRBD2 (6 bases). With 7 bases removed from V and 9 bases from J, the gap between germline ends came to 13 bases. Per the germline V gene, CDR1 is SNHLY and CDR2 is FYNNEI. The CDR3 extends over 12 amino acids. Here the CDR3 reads CASMNGGVEQFF. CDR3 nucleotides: TGTGCCAGCATGAACGGAGGGGTTGAGCAGTTCTTC.

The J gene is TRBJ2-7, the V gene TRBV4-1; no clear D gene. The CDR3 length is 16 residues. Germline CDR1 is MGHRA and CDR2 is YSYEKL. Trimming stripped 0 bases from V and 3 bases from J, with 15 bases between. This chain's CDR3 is CASSQEGPPRIYEQYF. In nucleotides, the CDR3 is TGCGCCAGCAGCCAAGAAGGGCCCCCTAGAATCTACGAGCAGTACTTC.

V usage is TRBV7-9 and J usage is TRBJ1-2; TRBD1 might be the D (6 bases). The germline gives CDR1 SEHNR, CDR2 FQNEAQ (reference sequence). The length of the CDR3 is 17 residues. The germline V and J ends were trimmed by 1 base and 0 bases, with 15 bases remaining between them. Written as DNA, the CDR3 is TGTGCCAGCAGCTTAGTGGGGACACCTCTTACTAACTATGGCTACACCTTC. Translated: CASSLVGTPLTNYGYTF.

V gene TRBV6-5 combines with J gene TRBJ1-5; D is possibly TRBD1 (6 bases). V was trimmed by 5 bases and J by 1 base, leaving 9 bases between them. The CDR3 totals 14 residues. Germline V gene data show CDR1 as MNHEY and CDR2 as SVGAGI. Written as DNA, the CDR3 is TGTGCCAGCAGTGGAACAGGGAGCAATCAGCCCCAGCATTTT. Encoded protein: CASSGTGSNQPQHF.

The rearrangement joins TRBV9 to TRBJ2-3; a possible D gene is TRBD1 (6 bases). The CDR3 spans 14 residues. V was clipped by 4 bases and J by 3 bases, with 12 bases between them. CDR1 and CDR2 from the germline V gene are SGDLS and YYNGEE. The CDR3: CASSRDMGTDTQYF. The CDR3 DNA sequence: TGTGCCAGCAGCCGGGACATGGGAACAGATACGCAGTATTTT.

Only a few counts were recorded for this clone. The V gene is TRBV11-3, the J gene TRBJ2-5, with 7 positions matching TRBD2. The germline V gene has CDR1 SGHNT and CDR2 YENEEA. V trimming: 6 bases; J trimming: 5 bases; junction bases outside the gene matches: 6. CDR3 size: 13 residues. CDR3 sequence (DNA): TGTGCCAGCAGTCCAGGGACTACCGAGACCCAGTACTTC. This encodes CASSPGTTETQYF.

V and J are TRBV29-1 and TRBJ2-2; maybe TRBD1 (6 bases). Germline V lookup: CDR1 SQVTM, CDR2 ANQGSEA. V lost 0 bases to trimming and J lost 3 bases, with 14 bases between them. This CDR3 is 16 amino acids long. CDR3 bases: TGCAGCGTTGAAGATCGCCGGGACACCTACACCGGGGAGCTGTTTTTT. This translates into CSVEDRRDTYTGELFF.

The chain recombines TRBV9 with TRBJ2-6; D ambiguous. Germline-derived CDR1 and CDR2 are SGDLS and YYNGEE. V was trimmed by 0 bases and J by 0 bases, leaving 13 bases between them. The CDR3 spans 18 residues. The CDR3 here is CASSVDLKAPSGANVLTF. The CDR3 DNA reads TGTGCCAGCAGCGTAGACCTCAAGGCCCCCTCTGGGGCCAACGTCCTGACTTTC.

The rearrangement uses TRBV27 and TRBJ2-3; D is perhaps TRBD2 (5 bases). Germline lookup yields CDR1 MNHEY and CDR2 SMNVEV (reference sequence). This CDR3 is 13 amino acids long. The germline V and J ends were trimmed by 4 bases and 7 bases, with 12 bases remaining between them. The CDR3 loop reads CASSSLGLYTQYF. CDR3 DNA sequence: TGTGCCAGCAGTTCACTCGGACTTTATACGCAGTATTTT.

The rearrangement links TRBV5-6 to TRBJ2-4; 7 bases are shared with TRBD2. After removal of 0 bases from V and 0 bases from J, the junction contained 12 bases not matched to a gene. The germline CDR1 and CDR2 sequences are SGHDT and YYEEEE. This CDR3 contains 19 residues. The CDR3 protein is CASSLDLGASGLAKNIQYF. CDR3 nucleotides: TGTGCCAGCAGCTTGGATCTCGGGGCTAGCGGTCTAGCCAAAAACATTCAGTACTTC.

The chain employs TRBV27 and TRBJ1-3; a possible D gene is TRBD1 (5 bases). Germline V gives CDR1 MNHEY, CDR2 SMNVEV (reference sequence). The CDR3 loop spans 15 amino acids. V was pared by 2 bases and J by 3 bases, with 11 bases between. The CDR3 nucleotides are TGTGCCAGCAGTTTAATCGGGGGGAATGGAAACACCATATATTTT. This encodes CASSLIGGNGNTIYF.